This TCR beta chain appears in the sequencing data of a study of cytomegalovirus exposure and HLA in healthy donors. V lost 0 bases and J lost 5, with 13 bases in between. The CDR3 extends over 14 amino acids. Germline CDR1 reads GTSNPN; CDR2 reads SVGIG (reference sequence). 13 Jbeta primers and 60 Vbeta primers were used for the PCR. The data were produced by immunoSEQ multiplex PCR, yet TCRdb's version contains in-frame clones alone and is incomplete. This table has over 95,000 clones, approximately 71% appearing once. The sequenced material came from PBMCs. This receptor was obtained from a female donor in good health and CMV-seronegative. This chain links TRBV30 with TRBJ2-5; TRBD1 might be the D (5 bases). CDR3: CAWSVRAGRETQYF. CDR3 DNA: TGTGCCTGGAGTGTACGGGCAGGGCGGGAGACCCAGTACTTC.